These 24 T cell receptor beta chains were all obtained from the same sample, sequenced in a study of shared clonotypes between healthy human individuals. Using immunoSEQ multiplex PCR, the repertoire was profiled, and TCRdb retains in-frame clones only, with some absent. This repertoire shows about 1 million clones, around 76% found once; its top ten account for about 1.5%. Specimen: memory CD4+ T cells sorted from blood. Subset in this sample: CD45RA-negative fraction. The source is a man aged 18-30 years in good health.

The CDR3 DNA is TGCAGTGTCAAAGGTGGGGATACGCAGTATTTT. This encodes CSVKGGDTQYF. The chain uses TRBV20-1 and TRBJ2-3; D not certain. The CDR3 consists of 11 residues. The V gene lost 7 bases and the J gene lost 6 bases, with 11 bases spanning the gap. In germline, CDR1 is DFQATT, CDR2 SNEGSKA (reference sequence).

The V call is TRBV5-4, the J call TRBJ1-2; D is perhaps TRBD1 (5 bases). Germline lookup yields CDR1 SGHNT and CDR2 YYREEE (reference sequence). The germline V and J ends were trimmed by 5 bases and 1 base, with 18 bases remaining between them. This CDR3 has 16 residues. CDR3 coding DNA: TGTGCCAGCAGGGTAACCGAGGGGACCGTTAACTATGGCTACACCTTC. Translating gives CASRVTEGTVNYGYTF.

The gene calls are TRBV6-6 and TRBJ1-1; D is uncertain. The CDR3 loop spans 12 amino acids. Germline V lookup: CDR1 MNHNY, CDR2 SVGAGI (reference sequence). V gave up 2 bases and J gave up 6 bases, with 7 bases separating them. CDR3 bases: TGTGCCAGCAGTTACAACCCCCCTGAAGCTTTCTTT. Encoded protein: CASSYNPPEAFF.

Written as DNA, the CDR3 is TGTGCCAGCAGCCCCACCGGCAGGACCGATAATTCACCCCTCCACTTT. Its protein is CASSPTGRTDNSPLHF. This sequence joins TRBV25-1 and TRBJ1-6, with unresolved D. This CDR3 comprises 16 residues. The germline V and J ends were trimmed by 6 bases and 5 bases, with 17 bases remaining between them. Germline CDR1 reads MGHDK; CDR2 reads SYGVNS.

V and J are TRBV10-3 and TRBJ1-5; D might be TRBD1 (6 bases). V was shortened by 3 bases and J by 4 bases, with 16 bases between the two germline ends. Germline V CDR1 and CDR2: ENHRY, SYGVKD. This CDR3 has 16 amino acids. The CDR3 nucleotides read TGTGCCATCAGTGACTCGATACAGGGAAGTAATCAGCCCCAGCATTTT. Encoded protein: CAISDSIQGSNQPQHF.

V usage is TRBV5-4 and J usage is TRBJ2-5; 13 positions match TRBD2. V lost 6 bases, J lost 1 base, and 9 bases stayed unmatched. This CDR3 spans 17 amino acids. The germline V gene has CDR1 SGHNT and CDR2 YYREEE (reference sequence). CDR3 in amino acids: CASKLAGGPNLQETQYF. In nucleotides, the CDR3 is TGTGCCAGCAAACTAGCGGGGGGGCCGAACCTCCAAGAGACCCAGTACTTC.

The genes are TRBV18 and TRBJ2-7, with D perhaps matching TRBD1 or TRBD2 (5 bases each). Trimming removed 9 bases from V and 3 bases from J, with 18 bases in between. The CDR3 consists of 14 residues. Germline CDR1 reads KGHSH; CDR2 reads LQKENI. This chain's CDR3 is CASSTGATGYEQYF. The CDR3 coding sequence is TGTGCCAGTTCTACCGGGGCCACGGGCTACGAGCAGTACTTC.

The rearrangement uses TRBV5-1 and TRBJ1-6; TRBD1 might be the D (5 bases). The CDR3 length is 15 residues. In germline, CDR1 is SGHRS, CDR2 YFSETQ. V lost 3 bases and J lost 2, with 9 bases in between. CDR3 DNA: TGCGCCAGCAGCTCTTTGACAGCCTATAATTCACCCCTCCACTTT. Its protein is CASSSLTAYNSPLHF.

This clone was seen once. This chain connects TRBV7-9 to TRBJ2-1, with TRBD1 matching over 7 bases. Germline V gene lookup returns CDR1 SEHNR and CDR2 FQNEAQ (reference sequence). The J segment lost 5 bases and the V segment lost 1 base, leaving 11 bases of the junction unmatched. The CDR3 covers 17 residues. The CDR3 spells CASSLGGQRGLHNEQFF. In nucleotides, the CDR3 is TGTGCCAGCAGCTTAGGGGGACAGCGAGGGCTACACAATGAGCAGTTCTTC.

This clone has only one observation. This chain links TRBV19 with TRBJ2-7; tentatively, D is TRBD2 (7 bases). Germline V gene data show CDR1 as LNHDA and CDR2 as SQIVND (reference sequence). V was trimmed by 6 bases and J by 2 bases, leaving 14 bases between them. This CDR3 has 14 amino acids. This chain's CDR3 is CASSPRGGPYEQYF. CDR3 nucleotide sequence: TGTGCCAGTAGCCCGAGGGGGGGACCCTACGAGCAGTACTTC.

In DNA, the CDR3 is TGTGCCAGCAGCCCCACTGGGGGTGCTTATGGCTACACCTTC. Translated: CASSPTGGAYGYTF. This chain joins TRBV11-2 and TRBJ1-2, with D tentatively TRBD1 (5 bases). Germline V gives CDR1 SGHAT, CDR2 FQNNGV. V was pared by 5 bases and J by 5 bases, with 15 bases between. The CDR3 spans 14 residues.

This chain links TRBV7-9 with TRBJ1-2; 8 nucleotides align to TRBD1. The junction had 9 bases not matched to a gene; V was cut back by 5 bases and J by 7 bases. There are 14 residues in the CDR3. Per the germline V gene, CDR1 is SEHNR and CDR2 is FQNEAQ (reference sequence). DNA of the CDR3: TGTGCCAGCAGCGCCGGGACAGGCGATCGTGGCTACACCTTC. Protein sequence: CASSAGTGDRGYTF.

The chain uses TRBV9 and TRBJ1-1; D uncertain. The CDR3 spans 14 residues. CDR1 and CDR2 (germline): SGDLS, YYNGEE. V was clipped by 4 bases and J by 4 bases, with 14 bases between them. CDR3 in DNA: TGTGCCAGCAGCCGAGCGGGTGGGAGCACTGAAGCTTTCTTT. Protein: CASSRAGGSTEAFF.

The table lists this clone with many counts. V is TRBV2 and J is TRBJ2-2, with D uncertain. The germline CDR1 and CDR2 sequences are SNHLY and FYNNEI. This CDR3 is 15 amino acids long. Trimming removed 7 bases from V and 0 bases from J, with 12 bases in between. CDR3 sequence (DNA): TGTGCCAGCACACCTCGAGGATCGAACACCGGGGAGCTGTTTTTT. Translation: CASTPRGSNTGELFF.

The chain combines TRBV10-3 with TRBJ1-1; D gene uncertain. Trimming stripped 10 bases from V and 5 bases from J, with 20 bases between. The germline gives CDR1 ENHRY, CDR2 SYGVKD. The CDR3 spans 14 residues. The CDR3 spells CASSPSEGKTEAFF. CDR3 in DNA: TGTGCCAGTTCCCCGTCAGAGGGAAAAACTGAAGCTTTCTTT.

This sequence joins TRBV6-1 and TRBJ2-5; 10 nucleotides line up with TRBD2. The CDR3 loop spans 14 amino acids. J gave up 5 bases and V 4 bases, and 4 bases lay outside the gene matches. Germline CDR1 and CDR2: MNHNS and SASEGT. CDR3 bases: TGTGCCAGCAGTGTTAGCGGGGGGAGTGAGACCCAGTACTTC. This encodes CASSVSGGSETQYF.

Only a few counts were recorded for this clone. This rearrangement joins TRBV30 to TRBJ1-1; D possibly corresponds to TRBD1 (5 bases). The CDR3 is made up of 14 amino acids. V was trimmed by 3 bases and J by 5 bases, leaving 16 bases between them. The germline V gene encodes CDR1 GTSNPN and CDR2 SVGIG (reference sequence). The CDR3 sequence: CAWRRPGGGTEAFF. CDR3 in DNA: TGTGCCTGGAGACGACCCGGGGGGGGAACTGAAGCTTTCTTT.

About this clone itself: Other nucleotide sequences in the sample specify the same CDR3. The rearrangement links TRBV2 to TRBJ1-5; the match to TRBD1 covers 12 bases. The CDR3 length is 14 residues. Germline values: CDR1 SNHLY, CDR2 FYNNEI. V lost 9 bases and J lost 7; bases outside the gene matches: 7. The chain's CDR3 is CASSGTGGRQPQHF. CDR3 nucleotide sequence: TGTGCCAGTTCCGGGACAGGGGGCCGACAGCCCCAGCATTTT. Supplemented by reference TRBV2 and TRBJ1-5, the full variable domain reads EPEVTQTPSHQVTQMGQEVILRCVPISNHLYFYWYRQILGQKVEFLVSFYNNEISEKSEIFDDQFSVERPDGSNFTLKIRSTKLEDSAMYFCASSGTGGRQPQHFGDGTRLSIL.

This clone was picked up one time. V and J are TRBV7-9 and TRBJ1-2; D call uncertain. The CDR3 is 12 residues long. Germline CDR1 is SEHNR and CDR2 is FQNEAQ (reference sequence). Trimming stripped 0 bases from V and 7 bases from J, with 6 bases between. The CDR3 protein is CASSLALTGYTF. CDR3 DNA: TGTGCCAGCAGCTTAGCTCTGACTGGCTACACCTTC.

The chain uses TRBV28 and TRBJ2-7, with a weak D call TRBD1 (6 bases). The germline V gene has CDR1 MDHEN and CDR2 SYDVKM. The CDR3 runs to 15 residues. V gave up 2 bases and J gave up 2 bases, with 13 bases separating them. CDR3 coding DNA: TGTGCCAGCAGTTTAGACCCGAGGGGGACCTACGAGCAGTACTTC. It yields the protein CASSLDPRGTYEQYF.

V is TRBV5-1 and J is TRBJ2-5; D gene ambiguous. Deletions cut 0 bases from V and 0 bases from J, with 6 bases between. Germline-derived CDR1 and CDR2 are SGHRS and YFSETQ. The CDR3 contains 14 residues. For the CDR3, the DNA is TGCGCCAGCAGCTTGGTGGGGTACCAAGAGACCCAGTACTTC. Residues: CASSLVGYQETQYF.

This clone has more than one count but fewer than ten. V is TRBV5-1 and J is TRBJ2-3; 9 bases fit TRBD1. Germline V gene sequence: CDR1 SGHRS, CDR2 YFSETQ. V shed 4 bases and J 2 bases; nucleotides not matched to a gene: 5. CDR3 length equals 15 residues. CDR3 amino acids: CASSAGTGITDTQYF. DNA of the CDR3: TGCGCCAGCAGCGCCGGGACAGGGATCACAGATACGCAGTATTTT.

The chain links TRBV10-2 to TRBJ2-5; weak D call: TRBD2 (6 bases). Trimming took off 6 bases at V and 2 bases at J, with 16 bases between the two ends. Looked up from germline, CDR1 is WSHSY and CDR2 is SAAADI. CDR3 length: 15 amino acids. The CDR3 coding sequence is TGCGCCAGCAGCCCGACTAGGTTTGGGCAAGAGACCCAGTACTTC. This encodes CASSPTRFGQETQYF.

As for this clone: Other nucleotide sequences in the sample specify the same CDR3. The chain combines TRBV7-8 with TRBJ2-7; a possible D gene is TRBD1 (5 bases). This CDR3 spans 14 amino acids. Germline CDR1 SGHVS, CDR2 FQNEAQ. V dropped 3 bases and J dropped 1 base, with 10 bases sitting between them. CDR3 sequence: CASSFGQGSYEQYF. The CDR3 bases are TGTGCCAGCAGCTTCGGGCAGGGTTCCTACGAGCAGTACTTC.